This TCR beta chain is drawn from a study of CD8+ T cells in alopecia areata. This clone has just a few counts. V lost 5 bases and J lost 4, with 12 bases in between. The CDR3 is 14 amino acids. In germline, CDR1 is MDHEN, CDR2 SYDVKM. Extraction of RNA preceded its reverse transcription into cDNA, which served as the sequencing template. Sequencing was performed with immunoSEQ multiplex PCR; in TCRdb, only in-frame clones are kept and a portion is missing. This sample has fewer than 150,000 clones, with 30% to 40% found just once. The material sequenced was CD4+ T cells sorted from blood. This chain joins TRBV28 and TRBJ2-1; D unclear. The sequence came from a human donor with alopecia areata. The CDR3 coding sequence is TGTGCCAGCAGTACGTCCCCGGATTACAATGAGCAGTTCTTC. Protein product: CASSTSPDYNEQFF.